This T cell receptor beta chain was captured by sequencing in a study of shared clonotypes between healthy human individuals (dated by TCRdb to the early 2020s). Regarding the complete study: The cohort included three men and two women between 18 and 49 years of age. For each donor, CD4 naive and CD4 memory were each given three plates, CD8 naive was given two plates, and CD8 memory was given one plate. Blood TCR repertoires of about five healthy adults were deeply sequenced to estimate repertoire size and the extent of clonotype sharing between individuals. To increase sequencing depth and limit assay-specific biases, TCR repertoire library preparation and sequencing were carried out by different laboratories using diverse techniques. Per donor, leukapheresis produced somewhere between about 0.9 and 9 billion PBMCs.

A note on this clone: No antigen is known for it. The input lacks base qualities; no much larger clone sits a single base away.

CD8 naive samples were obtained by positive selection for CCR7 among CD45RO-negative cells, yielding a CD45RA+CCR7+ population from which TemRA cells were excluded. The donors were healthy, HIV-negative adults who had no recently reported acute infections or vaccinations. All donors were Caucasian adults living in Nashville, Tennessee, USA. After blood collection by leukapheresis, PBMCs were isolated using Ficoll-Histopaque density gradient centrifugation and then cryopreserved in the vapor phase of liquid nitrogen. Purity and quantity of every magnetically sorted T cell population were checked by analytical flow cytometry. From each sorted fraction, genomic DNA was isolated and quantified by UV absorbance on a Nanodrop 2000c. The research as a whole found: Even with the large sequencing depth, rarefaction of the sorted-subset datasets indicated that sequencing was incomplete. Compared with non-shared clonotypes, the clonotypes found in all four sorted-subset donors had higher generation probabilities. Pairwise subsampling led to the expectation that sequencing depth would affect the degree of clonotype sharing among donors. Larger estimated clonotype richness was generally found for naive subsets than for memory subsets. Sampling was restricted to blood, and TCR repertoires in tissue are likely to differ from TCR repertoires in blood. Approximately 5% of naive CD4, 3.5% of naive CD8, about 2.1% of memory CD4, and 0.4% of memory CD8 clonotypes were shared across several donors. Because the study included a small number of donors, the genetic and exposure-history diversity represented was limited.

V and J are trimmed by 6 bases and 8 bases, and the gene matches miss 10 bases of the junction. Counted from cysteine to phenylalanine, this CDR3 has 15 amino acids. The kept DNA is CDR3 alone, 45 bases in frame from the first base. CDR1 and CDR2, per the germline V gene, are SNHLY and FYNNEI. Using the deep immunoSEQ assay, TCR CDR3 regions were amplified from genomic DNA by multiplex PCR. Extracted genomic DNA from each cell subset was spread evenly across all wells of several immunoSEQ 96-well plates, with each plate serving as a replicate. For sorted subsets, each replicate PCR was loaded with 150 to 250 ng genomic DNA, equivalent to 30,000 to 35,000 T cell genomes. Purified libraries were measured with a Qubit 3.0 fluorometer, size-checked on a Bioanalyzer 2100, and measured again with the KAPA Library Quantification kit. Each immunoSEQ 96-well plate was sequenced on its own single-read 150-cycle Illumina NextSeq 550 flow cell. Per the original workflow: The immunoSEQ output contained only junctional sequences without quality scores, so filtering could not match that applied to full-length reads. To assign V/J genes and CDR3, sequences were annotated against IMGT germline references using PyIR, a Python wrapper for IgBLAST v1.9. Reads were filtered out if the reads had weak V/J assignments (E-value above 1e-6), no CDR3, stop codons, out-of-frame junctions, or ambiguous translated residues. V3J clonotypes were defined by identical inferred V gene, J gene, and CDR3 amino acid sequence. Percentage overlap between repertoires was calculated by dividing the number of shared unique clonotypes by the size of the smaller repertoire. Richness of each repertoire was evaluated using RTK rarefaction, the Chao1 estimator, and Recon v2.1 estimates of unobserved clonotypes. Generation probabilities for all TCRbeta clonotypes obtained by the gDNA method from a handful of donors were computed using OLGA. This immuneACCESS table, as held by TCRdb, lists in-frame sequences with V and J called but not all clones. Of the missing ones, under half trace to an unresolved V gene in checked studies; the others have no known cause. The V and J calls and clone size were taken over from that table, and D and trimming were inferred from the DNA. Here the sample has about 2.1 million clones; around 93% occur a single time. The top ten constitute 1.5% to 2% of the sample.

The TCR originated in a man between 18 and 29 years old in good health. Some clones in this sample may be carry-over from other donors' samples. Sample: naive CD8+ T cells from PBMCs. The intended sense of this specimen's cell subset or site label: CD45RA+CCR7+. The rearranged segments are TRBV2 and TRBJ1-4; a stretch of 9 junction bases matches TRBD1. The nucleotide sequence is given as TGTGCCAGCAGGGCGGGACAGGGTGTTGGGGAAAAACTGTTTTTT. It is translated as CASRAGQGVGEKLFF.